What follows is one TCR beta chain and its context. This entry belongs to a study of cytomegalovirus exposure and HLA in healthy donors. PCR used 60 Vbeta primers and 13 Jbeta primers. Measured with immunoSEQ multiplex PCR; TCRdb has only the in-frame clones, and not every one. The table records approximately 120,000 clones, over 60% of them present only once. Germline trimming cut 5 bases from V and 6 bases from J; bases unmatched to any gene: 7. CDR3 size: 13 residues. The V gene's germline CDR1 is MDHEN and CDR2 SYDVKM. Input material: PBMCs. The source is a man over 45 in good health and CMV-seronegative. V gene TRBV28 combines with J gene TRBJ2-7; 7 bases map to TRBD1. The CDR3 loop reads CASSRQGVSEQYV. In DNA form, the CDR3 reads TGTGCCAGCAGTAGACAGGGAGTAAGCGAGCAGTACGTC.